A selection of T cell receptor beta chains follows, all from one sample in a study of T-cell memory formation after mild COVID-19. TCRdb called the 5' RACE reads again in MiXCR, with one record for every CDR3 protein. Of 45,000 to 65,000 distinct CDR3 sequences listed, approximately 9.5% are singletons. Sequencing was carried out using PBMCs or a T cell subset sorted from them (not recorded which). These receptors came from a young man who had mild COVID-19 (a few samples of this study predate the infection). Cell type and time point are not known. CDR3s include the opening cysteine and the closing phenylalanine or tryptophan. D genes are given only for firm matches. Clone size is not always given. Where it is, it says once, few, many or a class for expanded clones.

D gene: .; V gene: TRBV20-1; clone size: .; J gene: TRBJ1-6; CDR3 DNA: TGCAGTGCGGACACCTATAATTCACCCCTCCACTTT; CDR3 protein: CSADTYNSPLHF
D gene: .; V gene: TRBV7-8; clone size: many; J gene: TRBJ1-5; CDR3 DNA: TGTGCCAGCAGCTCCCGGGACGGTAGCAATCAGCCCCAGCATTTT; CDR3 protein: CASSSRDGSNQPQHF
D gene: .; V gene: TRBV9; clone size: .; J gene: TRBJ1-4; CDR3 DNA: TGTGCCAGCAGCGTAGCGAGTTCGTCTGAAAAACTGTTTTTT; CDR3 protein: CASSVASSSEKLFF
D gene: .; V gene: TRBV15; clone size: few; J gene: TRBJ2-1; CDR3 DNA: TGTGCCACCAGCAGACCGGGACTGTTCTACAATGAGCAGTTCTTC; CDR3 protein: CATSRPGLFYNEQFF
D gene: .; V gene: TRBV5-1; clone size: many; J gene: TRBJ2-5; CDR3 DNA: TGCGCCAGCAGCTTGGCCTCGACAGAAGAGACCCAGTACTTC; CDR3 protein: CASSLASTEETQYF
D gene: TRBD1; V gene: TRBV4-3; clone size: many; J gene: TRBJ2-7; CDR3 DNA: TGCGCCAGCAGCTATGACAGGGGGGGATCCTACGAGCAGTACTTC; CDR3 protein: CASSYDRGGSYEQYF
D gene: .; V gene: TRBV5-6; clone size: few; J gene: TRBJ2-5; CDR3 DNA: TGTGCCAGCTCCGCGGCCGGTATAGAGACCCAGTACTTC; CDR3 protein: CASSAAGIETQYF
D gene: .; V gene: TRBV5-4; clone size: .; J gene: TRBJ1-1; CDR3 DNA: TGTGCCAGCAGCTTGGTAGGGGCCAGGGCGCCCCAAGCTTTCTTT; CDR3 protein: CASSLVGARAPQAFF
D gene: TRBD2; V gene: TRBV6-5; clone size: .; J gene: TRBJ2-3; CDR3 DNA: TGTGCCAGCAGTTCCGGGGGGGCGGGCCATACGCAGTATTTT; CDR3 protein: CASSSGGAGHTQYF
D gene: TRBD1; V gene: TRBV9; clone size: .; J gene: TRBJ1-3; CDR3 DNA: TGTGCCAGCAGCGCAGGACAGGGCGGAAACACCATATATTTT; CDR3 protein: CASSAGQGGNTIYF
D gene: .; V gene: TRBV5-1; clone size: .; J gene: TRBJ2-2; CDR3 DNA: TGCGCCAGCAGCTCCCGGGCCACGAACACCGGGGAGCTGTTTTTT; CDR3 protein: CASSSRATNTGELFF
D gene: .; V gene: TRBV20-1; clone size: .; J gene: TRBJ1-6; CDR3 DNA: TGCAGTGCTATCGGTCGTGGGCAGGGCTATTCACCCCTCCACTTT; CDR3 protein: CSAIGRGQGYSPLHF
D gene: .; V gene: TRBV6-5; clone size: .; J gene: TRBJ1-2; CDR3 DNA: TGTGCCAGCAGGAAACCCGGAATTAACTATGGCTACACCTTC; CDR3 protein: CASRKPGINYGYTF
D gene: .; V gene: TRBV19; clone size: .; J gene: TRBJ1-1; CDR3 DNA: TGTGCCAGTAGTCCCAGGGGAGGGACGGCTTTCTTT; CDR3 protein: CASSPRGGTAFF
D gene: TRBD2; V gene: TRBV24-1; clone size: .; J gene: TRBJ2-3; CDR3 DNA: TGTGCCACCAGTGATTCTTCTAGCGGAACTAGCACAGATACGCAGTATTTT; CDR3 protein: CATSDSSSGTSTDTQYF
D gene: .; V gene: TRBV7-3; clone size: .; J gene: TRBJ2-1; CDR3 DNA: TGTGCCAGCAGCTTGTACAATGACAATGAGCAGTTCTTC; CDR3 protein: CASSLYNDNEQFF
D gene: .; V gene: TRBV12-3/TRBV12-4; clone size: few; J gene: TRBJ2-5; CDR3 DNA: TGTGCCAGCACCGCCGCGGGGCAGTCCGGATTGCCCCAGTACTTC; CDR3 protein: CASTAAGQSGLPQYF
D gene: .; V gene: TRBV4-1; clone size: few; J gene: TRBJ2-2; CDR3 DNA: TGCGCCAGCAGACATCCCGGGGAGGCCGGGGAGCTGTTTTTT; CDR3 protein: CASRHPGEAGELFF
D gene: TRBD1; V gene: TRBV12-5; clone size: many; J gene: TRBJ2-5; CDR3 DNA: TGTGCTAGTGGCGTGGGGACAGGGGCTCCGGAAGAGACCCAGTACTTC; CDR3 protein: CASGVGTGAPEETQYF
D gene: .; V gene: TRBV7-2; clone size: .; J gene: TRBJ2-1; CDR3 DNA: TGTGCCAGCAGCTCCCGTCGGGGGAGCTCCTACAATGAGCAGTTCTTC; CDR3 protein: CASSSRRGSSYNEQFF
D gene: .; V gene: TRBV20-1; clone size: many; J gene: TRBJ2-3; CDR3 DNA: TGCAGTGCTAGAGTGGTGAGCACAGATACGCAGTATTTT; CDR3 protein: CSARVVSTDTQYF
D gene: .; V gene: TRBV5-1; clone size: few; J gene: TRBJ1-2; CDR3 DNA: TGCGCCAGCAGCGTGGACAGTAACCGTGGCTACACCTTC; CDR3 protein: CASSVDSNRGYTF
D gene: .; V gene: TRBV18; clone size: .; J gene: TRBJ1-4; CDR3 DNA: TGTGCCAGCTCACCGGGGAATGAAAAACTGTTTTTT; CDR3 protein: CASSPGNEKLFF
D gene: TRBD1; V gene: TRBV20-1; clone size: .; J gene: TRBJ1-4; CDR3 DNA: TGCAGTGCCGTCAGGGGGGCGGATAATGAAAAACTGTTTTTT; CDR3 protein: CSAVRGADNEKLFF
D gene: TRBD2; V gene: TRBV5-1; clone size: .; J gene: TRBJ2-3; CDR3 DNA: TGCGCCAGCAGCGAGGGACTAGCGGTTCCCACAGATACGCAGTATTTT; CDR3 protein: CASSEGLAVPTDTQYF
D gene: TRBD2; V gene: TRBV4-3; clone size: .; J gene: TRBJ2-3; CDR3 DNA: TGCGCCAGCAGCCCCAGGACTAGAGATACGCAGTATTTT; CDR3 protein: CASSPRTRDTQYF
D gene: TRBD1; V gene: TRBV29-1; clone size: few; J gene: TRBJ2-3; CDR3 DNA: TGCAGCGTGGCCCGGGACAGCCGAGAAGATACGCAGTATTTT; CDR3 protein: CSVARDSREDTQYF
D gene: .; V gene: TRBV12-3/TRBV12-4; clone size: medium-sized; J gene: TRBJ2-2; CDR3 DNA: TGTGCCAGCAGGACCGGGTTCCCGAACACCGGGGAGCTGTTTTTT; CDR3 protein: CASRTGFPNTGELFF
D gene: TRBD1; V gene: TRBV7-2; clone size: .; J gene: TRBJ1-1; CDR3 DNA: TGTGCCAGCAGCCCCGGACAGGGGGCAGGCGGGACTGAAGCTTTCTTT; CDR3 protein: CASSPGQGAGGTEAFF
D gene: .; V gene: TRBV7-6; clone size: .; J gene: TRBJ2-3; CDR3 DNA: TGTGCCAGCAGCCCAAGATTTAGCACAGATACGCAGTATTTT; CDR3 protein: CASSPRFSTDTQYF
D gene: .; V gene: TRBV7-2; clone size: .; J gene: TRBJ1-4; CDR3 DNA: TGTGCCAGCAGCCCCGCTAGGGGACTTGGGAATGAAAAACTGTTTTTT; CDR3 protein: CASSPARGLGNEKLFF
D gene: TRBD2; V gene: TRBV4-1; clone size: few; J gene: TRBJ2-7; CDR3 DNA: TGCGCCAGCAGCCAAGTATGGATAGCGGGGGCCTACGAGCAGTACTTC; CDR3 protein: CASSQVWIAGAYEQYF
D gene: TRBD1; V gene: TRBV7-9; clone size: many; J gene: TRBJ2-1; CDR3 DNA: TGTGCCAGCAGCTTTAGCACCCAGGGGGCCTCCTACAATGAGCAGTTCTTC; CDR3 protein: CASSFSTQGASYNEQFF